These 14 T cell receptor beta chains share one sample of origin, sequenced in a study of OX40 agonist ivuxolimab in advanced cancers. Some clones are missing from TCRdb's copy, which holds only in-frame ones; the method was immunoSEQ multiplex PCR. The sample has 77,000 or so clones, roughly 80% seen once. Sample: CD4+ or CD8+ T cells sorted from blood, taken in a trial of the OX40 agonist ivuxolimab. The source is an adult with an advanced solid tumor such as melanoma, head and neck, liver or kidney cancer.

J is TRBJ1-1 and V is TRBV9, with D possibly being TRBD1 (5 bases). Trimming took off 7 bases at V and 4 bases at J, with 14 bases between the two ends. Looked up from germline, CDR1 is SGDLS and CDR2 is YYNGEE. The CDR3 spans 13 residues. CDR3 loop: CASAGEWGTEAFF. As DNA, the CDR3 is TGTGCCAGCGCGGGGGAGTGGGGCACTGAAGCTTTCTTT.

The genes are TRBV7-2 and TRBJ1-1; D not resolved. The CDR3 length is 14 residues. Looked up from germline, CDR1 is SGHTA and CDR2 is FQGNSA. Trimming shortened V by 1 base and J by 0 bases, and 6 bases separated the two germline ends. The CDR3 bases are TGTGCCAGCAGCTTAGTGTCGATGAACACTGAAGCTTTCTTT. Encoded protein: CASSLVSMNTEAFF.

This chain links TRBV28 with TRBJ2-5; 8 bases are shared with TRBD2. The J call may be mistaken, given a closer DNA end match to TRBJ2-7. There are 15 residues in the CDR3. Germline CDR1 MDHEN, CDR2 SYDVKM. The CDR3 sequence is CASSSPGLVRYEQYF. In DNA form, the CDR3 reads TGTGCCAGCAGTTCCCCGGGACTAGTTAGGTACGAGCAGTACTTC.

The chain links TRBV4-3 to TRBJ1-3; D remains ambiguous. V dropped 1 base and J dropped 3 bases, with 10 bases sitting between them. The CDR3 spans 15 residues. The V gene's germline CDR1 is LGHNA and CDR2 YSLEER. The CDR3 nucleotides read TGCGCCAGCAGCCAAGGGCGTCAGAGTGGAAACACCATATATTTT. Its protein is CASSQGRQSGNTIYF.

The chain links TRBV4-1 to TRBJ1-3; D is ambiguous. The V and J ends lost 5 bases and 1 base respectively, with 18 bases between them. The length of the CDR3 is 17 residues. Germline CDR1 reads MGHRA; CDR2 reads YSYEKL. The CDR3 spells CASSAPGMESSGNTIYF. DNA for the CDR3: TGCGCCAGCAGCGCCCCGGGGATGGAATCTTCTGGAAACACCATATATTTT.

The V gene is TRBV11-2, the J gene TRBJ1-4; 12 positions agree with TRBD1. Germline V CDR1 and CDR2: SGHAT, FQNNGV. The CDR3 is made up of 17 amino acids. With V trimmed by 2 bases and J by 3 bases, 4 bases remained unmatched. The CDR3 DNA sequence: TGTGCCAGCAGCTTAAGGGACAGGGGGCTGGCTAATGAAAAACTGTTTTTT. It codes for CASSLRDRGLANEKLFF.

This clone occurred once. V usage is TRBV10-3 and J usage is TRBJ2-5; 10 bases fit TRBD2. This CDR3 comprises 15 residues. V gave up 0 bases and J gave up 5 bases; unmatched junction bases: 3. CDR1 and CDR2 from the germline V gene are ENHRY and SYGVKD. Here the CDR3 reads CAISESRLAGETQYF. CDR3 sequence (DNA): TGTGCCATCAGTGAGTCGAGACTAGCGGGTGAGACCCAGTACTTC.

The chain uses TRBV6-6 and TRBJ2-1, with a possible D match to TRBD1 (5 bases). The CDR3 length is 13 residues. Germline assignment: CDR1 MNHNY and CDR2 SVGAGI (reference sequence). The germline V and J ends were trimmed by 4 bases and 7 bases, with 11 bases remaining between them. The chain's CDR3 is CASSWGRVNEQFF. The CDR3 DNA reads TGTGCCAGCAGTTGGGGCAGGGTAAATGAGCAGTTCTTC.

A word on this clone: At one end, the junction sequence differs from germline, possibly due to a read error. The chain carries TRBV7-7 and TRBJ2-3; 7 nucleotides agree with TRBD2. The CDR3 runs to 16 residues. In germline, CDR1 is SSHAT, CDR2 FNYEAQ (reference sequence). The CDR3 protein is CASSLGAGRFTDTQYF. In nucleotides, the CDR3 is TGTGCTAGCAGCTTAGGGGCCGGGAGGTTTACAGATACGCAGTATTTT.

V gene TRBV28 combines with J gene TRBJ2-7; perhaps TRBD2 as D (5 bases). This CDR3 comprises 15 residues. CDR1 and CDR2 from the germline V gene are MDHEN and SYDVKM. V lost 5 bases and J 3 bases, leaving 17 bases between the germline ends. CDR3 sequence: CASSLDRRTYYEQYF. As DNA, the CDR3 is TGTGCCAGCAGTCTCGACCGGAGGACCTACTACGAGCAGTACTTC.

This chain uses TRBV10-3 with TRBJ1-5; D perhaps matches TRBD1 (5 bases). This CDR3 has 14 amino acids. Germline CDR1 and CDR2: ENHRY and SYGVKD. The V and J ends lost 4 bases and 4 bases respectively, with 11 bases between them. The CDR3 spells CAISVDSSNQPQHF. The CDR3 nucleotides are TGTGCCATCAGTGTAGACAGCTCGAATCAGCCCCAGCATTTT.

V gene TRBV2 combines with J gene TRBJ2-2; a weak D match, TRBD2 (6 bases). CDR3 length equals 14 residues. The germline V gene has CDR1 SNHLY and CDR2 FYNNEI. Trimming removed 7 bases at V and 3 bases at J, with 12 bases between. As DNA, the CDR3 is TGTGCCAGCAAGGGTAGCGGTTACACCGGGGAGCTGTTTTTT. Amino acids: CASKGSGYTGELFF.

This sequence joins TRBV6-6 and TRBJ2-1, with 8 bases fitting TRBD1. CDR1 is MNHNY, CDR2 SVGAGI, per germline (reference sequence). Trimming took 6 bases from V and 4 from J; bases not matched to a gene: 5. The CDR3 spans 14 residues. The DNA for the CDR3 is TGTGCCAGCAGCCAGGGGGCGACGTACAATGAGCAGTTCTTC. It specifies CASSQGATYNEQFF.

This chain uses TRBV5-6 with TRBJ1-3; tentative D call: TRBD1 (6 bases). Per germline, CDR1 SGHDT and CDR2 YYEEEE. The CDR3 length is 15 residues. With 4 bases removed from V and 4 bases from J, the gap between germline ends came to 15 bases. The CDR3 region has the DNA TGTGCCAGCAGCCGACCACAGGGTTCCGGAAACACCATATATTTT. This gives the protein CASSRPQGSGNTIYF. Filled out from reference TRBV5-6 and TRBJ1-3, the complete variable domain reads DAGVTQSPTHLIKTRGQQVTLRCSPKSGHDTVSWYQQALGQGPQFIFQYYEEEERQRGNFPDRFSGHQFPNYSSELNVNALLLGDSALYLCASSRPQGSGNTIYFGEGSWLTVV.